One and the same sample provided the 2 T cell receptor beta chains below, sequenced in a study of cytomegalovirus exposure and HLA in healthy donors. Amplification used 60 Vbeta primers and 13 Jbeta primers. Repertoires were generated with immunoSEQ multiplex PCR, while TCRdb's copy carries only in-frame clones and drops some. The repertoire holds some 85,000 clones, with more than 70% as singletons. The material sequenced was PBMCs. The source of these receptors is a man in his forties in good health and CMV-seronegative.

The J gene is TRBJ1-1, the V gene TRBV9, with D perhaps matching TRBD1 (6 bases). CDR3 length equals 15 residues. Looked up from germline, CDR1 is SGDLS and CDR2 is YYNGEE. V shed 0 bases and J shed 4 bases, with 13 bases lying between them. The DNA of the CDR3 is TGTGCCAGCAGCGTAGGGCAGGGGACCGGCACTGAAGCTTTCTTT. Its protein product is CASSVGQGTGTEAFF.

The J gene is TRBJ1-3, the V gene TRBV28, with 7 bases lining up with TRBD1. In germline, CDR1 is MDHEN, CDR2 SYDVKM. The CDR3 length is 13 residues. V was pared by 4 bases and J by 4 bases, with 1 base of the junction left unmatched. The CDR3 is CASSSGQGNTIYF. The DNA of the CDR3 is TGTGCCAGCAGTTCGGGACAGGGAAACACCATATATTTT.